A selection of T cell receptor beta chains follows, all from one sample in a study of blood T cell repertoires in COVID-19. Here immunoSEQ multiplex PCR was the method, and the copy in TCRdb shows in-frame clones only, minus some. The table lists about 190,000 clones, about four fifths of them singletons. Sequencing input: peripheral blood. All receptors come from a woman aged 70-85 years with active or convalescent COVID-19. Each CDR3 is given with its conserved first and last residue. The D gene is left open where the match is weak.

v_call: TRBV4-2; d_call: TRBD2; cdr3_aa: CASSQGESGRGPYNEQFF
v_call: TRBV19; d_call: .; cdr3_aa: CASRWSTGELFF
v_call: TRBV28; d_call: TRBD1; cdr3_aa: CASSTFWDRGTDTQYF
v_call: TRBV29-1; d_call: .; cdr3_aa: CSVVWIGTEAFF
v_call: TRBV27; d_call: .; cdr3_aa: CASRTLQETQYF
v_call: TRBV27; d_call: .; cdr3_aa: CASSFRIRGGSNSPLHF
v_call: TRBV6-6; d_call: .; cdr3_aa: CASSSSGASYEQYF
v_call: TRBV14; d_call: .; cdr3_aa: CASSQESQRSSQYF
v_call: TRBV18; d_call: TRBD1; cdr3_aa: CASSPRQGGTDTQYF
v_call: TRBV28; d_call: TRBD2; cdr3_aa: CATTPREGLAGYNEQFF
v_call: TRBV15; d_call: .; cdr3_aa: CATSRVSGGDTQYF
v_call: TRBV5-1; d_call: .; cdr3_aa: CASSGRQANTEAFF
v_call: TRBV14; d_call: TRBD2; cdr3_aa: CASSPHSGTYNEQFF
v_call: TRBV24-1; d_call: .; cdr3_aa: CATSDQDRNTGELFF
v_call: TRBV2; d_call: TRBD1; cdr3_aa: CASSGGGGRDYNSPLHF
v_call: TRBV27; d_call: TRBD2; cdr3_aa: CASSLAVGRAPDTQYF
v_call: TRBV2; d_call: TRBD1; cdr3_aa: CASRQQGATNEKLFF
v_call: TRBV19; d_call: .; cdr3_aa: CASSTKNGGYMNTEAFF
v_call: TRBV9; d_call: TRBD2; cdr3_aa: CASSIAGTSLSNEQFF
v_call: TRBV5-1; d_call: TRBD2; cdr3_aa: CASSPSASGGRGYNEQFF
v_call: TRBV5-1; d_call: TRBD1; cdr3_aa: CASSLGGPGQPQHF
v_call: TRBV4-1; d_call: TRBD2; cdr3_aa: CASRPTSGINTDTQYF
v_call: TRBV24-1; d_call: TRBD1; cdr3_aa: CATSDLRSGQGIHRIGNTIYF
v_call: TRBV6-5; d_call: .; cdr3_aa: CASSYPGFGYTF
v_call: TRBV6-5; d_call: .; cdr3_aa: CASRRSLDEQYF
v_call: TRBV11-2; d_call: .; cdr3_aa: CASSLGGQGMNTEAFF
v_call: TRBV1; d_call: .; cdr3_aa: CTSMFPQGAEAFF
v_call: TRBV7-3; d_call: .; cdr3_aa: CASSPTGTTYNEQFF
v_call: TRBV4-2; d_call: TRBD2; cdr3_aa: CASSQGPSGTSGSGDNEQFF
v_call: TRBV11-2; d_call: TRBD1; cdr3_aa: CASRLTGDEQFF
v_call: TRBV12-2; d_call: .; cdr3_aa: CASRYPGQSATEAFF
v_call: TRBV2; d_call: .; cdr3_aa: CASSRDIEETQYF
v_call: TRBV6-2/TRBV6-3; d_call: .; cdr3_aa: CASSYPQFSNEQFF
v_call: TRBV9; d_call: .; cdr3_aa: CASSVGGRAYGYTF
v_call: TRBV7-9; d_call: .; cdr3_aa: CASSRDTLGYEQYF
v_call: TRBV5-1; d_call: TRBD1; cdr3_aa: CASSLSTTQGKAFF
v_call: TRBV7-2; d_call: TRBD1; cdr3_aa: CASRQKTGGSYEQYF
v_call: TRBV6-5; d_call: TRBD1; cdr3_aa: CASSRTGDSPLHF
v_call: TRBV7-2; d_call: .; cdr3_aa: CASSSRQAPHLF
v_call: TRBV7-9; d_call: TRBD2; cdr3_aa: CATGGSSYNEQFF
v_call: TRBV4-1; d_call: TRBD1; cdr3_aa: CASSQRGQGAPTDTQYF
v_call: TRBV9; d_call: TRBD1; cdr3_aa: CASSASGQGRETQYF
v_call: TRBV9; d_call: TRBD1; cdr3_aa: CASSVAGTVHGYTF
v_call: TRBV7-2; d_call: .; cdr3_aa: CASSLYPPRQAYNSPLHF
v_call: TRBV5-5; d_call: .; cdr3_aa: CASSPRGGRGDYGYTF
v_call: TRBV7-9; d_call: .; cdr3_aa: CASSSARGTIHGYTF
v_call: TRBV6-2/TRBV6-3; d_call: .; cdr3_aa: CASSYSLGGTQYF
v_call: TRBV6-1; d_call: TRBD2; cdr3_aa: CASSVAFSFGEGGKGELFF
v_call: TRBV5-5; d_call: .; cdr3_aa: CASSTEVRAYGYTF
v_call: TRBV6-1; d_call: .; cdr3_aa: CASSEFPGETQYF
v_call: TRBV5-5; d_call: TRBD2; cdr3_aa: CASSLEWASGSGELFF
v_call: TRBV19; d_call: TRBD1; cdr3_aa: CASSKTGGAGQPQHF
v_call: TRBV12-3/TRBV12-4; d_call: .; cdr3_aa: CASIRVGNTEAFF
v_call: TRBV3-1/TRBV3-2; d_call: .; cdr3_aa: CASPDTNTGELFF
v_call: TRBV12-5; d_call: TRBD2; cdr3_aa: CASGLYGLAGQGETQYF
v_call: TRBV7-2; d_call: TRBD2; cdr3_aa: CASSLVGLAVTGELFF
v_call: TRBV27; d_call: .; cdr3_aa: CASSSGLYPYGYTF
v_call: TRBV28; d_call: TRBD1; cdr3_aa: CASSAHRGPVGANVLTF
v_call: TRBV9; d_call: TRBD1; cdr3_aa: CASSGLTGGRSGANVLTF